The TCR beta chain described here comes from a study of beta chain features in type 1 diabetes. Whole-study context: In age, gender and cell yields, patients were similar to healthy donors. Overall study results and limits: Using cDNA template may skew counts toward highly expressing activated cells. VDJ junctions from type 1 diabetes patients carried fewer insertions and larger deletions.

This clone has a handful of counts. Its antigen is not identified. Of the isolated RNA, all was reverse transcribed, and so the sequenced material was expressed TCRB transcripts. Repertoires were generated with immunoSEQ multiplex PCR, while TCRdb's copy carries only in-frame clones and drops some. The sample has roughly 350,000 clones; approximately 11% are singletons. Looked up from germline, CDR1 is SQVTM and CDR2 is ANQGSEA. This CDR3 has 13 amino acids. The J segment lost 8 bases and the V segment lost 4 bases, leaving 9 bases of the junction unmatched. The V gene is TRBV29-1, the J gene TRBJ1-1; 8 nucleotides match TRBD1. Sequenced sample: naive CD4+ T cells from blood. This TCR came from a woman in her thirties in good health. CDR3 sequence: CSVAGQGILEAFF. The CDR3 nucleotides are TGCAGCGTTGCCGGACAGGGAATTTTGGAAGCTTTCTTT.